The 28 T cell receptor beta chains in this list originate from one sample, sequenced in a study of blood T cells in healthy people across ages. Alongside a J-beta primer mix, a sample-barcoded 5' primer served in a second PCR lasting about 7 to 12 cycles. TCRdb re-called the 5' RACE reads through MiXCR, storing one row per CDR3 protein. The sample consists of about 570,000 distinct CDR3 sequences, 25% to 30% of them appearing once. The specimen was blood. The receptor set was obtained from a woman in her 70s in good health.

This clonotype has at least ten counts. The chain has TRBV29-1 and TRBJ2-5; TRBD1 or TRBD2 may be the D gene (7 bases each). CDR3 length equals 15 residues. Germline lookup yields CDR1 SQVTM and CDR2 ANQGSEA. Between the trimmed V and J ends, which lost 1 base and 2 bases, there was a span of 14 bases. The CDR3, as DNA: TGCAGCGTTGAAGGTTTCAGGGGGGGGCAAGAGACCCAGTACTTC. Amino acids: CSVEGFRGGQETQYF.

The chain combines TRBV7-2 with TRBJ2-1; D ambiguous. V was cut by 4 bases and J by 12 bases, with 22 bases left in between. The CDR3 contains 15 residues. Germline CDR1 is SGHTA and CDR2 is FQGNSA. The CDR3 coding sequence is TGTGCCAGCAGCTCCGGGCCCTCAGCTGGGCGGTGGCAGTTCTTC. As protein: CASSSGPSAGRWQFF.

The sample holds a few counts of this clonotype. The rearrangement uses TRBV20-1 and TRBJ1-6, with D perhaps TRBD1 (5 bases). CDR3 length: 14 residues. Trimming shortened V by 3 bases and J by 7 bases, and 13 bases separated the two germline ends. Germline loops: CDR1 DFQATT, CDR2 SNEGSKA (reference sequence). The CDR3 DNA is TGCAGTGCTAGGCGGGACCGGATCAATTCACCCCTCCACTTT. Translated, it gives CSARRDRINSPLHF.

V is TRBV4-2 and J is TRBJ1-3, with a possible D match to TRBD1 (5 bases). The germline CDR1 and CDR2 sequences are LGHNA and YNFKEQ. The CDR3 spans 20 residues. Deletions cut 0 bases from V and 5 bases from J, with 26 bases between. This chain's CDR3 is CASSQDAGGFKGETRNTIYF. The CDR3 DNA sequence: TGTGCCAGCAGCCAAGACGCGGGGGGGTTTAAGGGTGAAACGCGAAACACCATATATTTT.

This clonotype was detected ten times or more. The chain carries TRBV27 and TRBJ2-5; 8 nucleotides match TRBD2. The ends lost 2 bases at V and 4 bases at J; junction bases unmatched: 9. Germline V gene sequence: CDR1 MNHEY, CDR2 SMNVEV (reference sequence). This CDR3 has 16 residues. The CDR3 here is CASSLRKAGGGETQYF. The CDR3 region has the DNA TGTGCCAGCAGTTTAAGGAAGGCGGGGGGAGGAGAGACCCAGTACTTC.

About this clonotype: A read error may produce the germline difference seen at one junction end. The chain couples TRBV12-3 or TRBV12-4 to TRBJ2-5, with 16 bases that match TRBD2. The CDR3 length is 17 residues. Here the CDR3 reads CASSLGTSGGALGEQLF. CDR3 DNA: TGTGCCAGCAGCCTCGGGACTAGCGGGGGGGCACTCGGTGAGCAGCTCTTC.

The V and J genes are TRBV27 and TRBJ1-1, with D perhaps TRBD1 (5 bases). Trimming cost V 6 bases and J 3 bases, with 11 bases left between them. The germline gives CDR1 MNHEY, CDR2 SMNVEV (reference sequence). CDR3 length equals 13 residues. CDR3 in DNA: TGTGCCAGCAGGGGACTCCTGGACACTGAAGCTTTCTTT. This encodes CASRGLLDTEAFF.

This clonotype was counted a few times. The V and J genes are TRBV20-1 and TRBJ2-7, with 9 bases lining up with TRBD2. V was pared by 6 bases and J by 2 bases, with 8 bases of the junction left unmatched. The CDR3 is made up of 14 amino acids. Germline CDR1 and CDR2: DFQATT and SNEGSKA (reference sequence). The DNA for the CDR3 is TGCAGTGCGCGAGCGGGGGGCCCCACCTACGAGCAGTACTTC. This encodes CSARAGGPTYEQYF.

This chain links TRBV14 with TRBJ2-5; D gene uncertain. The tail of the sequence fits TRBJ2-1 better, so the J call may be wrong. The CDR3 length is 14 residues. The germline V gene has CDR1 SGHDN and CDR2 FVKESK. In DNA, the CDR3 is TGTGCCAGCAGCCAAGATTTCGCCGGCAATGAGCAGTTCTTC. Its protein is CASSQDFAGNEQFF.

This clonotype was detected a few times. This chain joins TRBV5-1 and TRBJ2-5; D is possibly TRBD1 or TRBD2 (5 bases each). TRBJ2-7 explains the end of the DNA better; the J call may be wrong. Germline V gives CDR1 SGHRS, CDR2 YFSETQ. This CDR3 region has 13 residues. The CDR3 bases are TGCGCCAGCAGCCCGACGGGGACGCACGAGCAGTACTTC. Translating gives CASSPTGTHEQYF.

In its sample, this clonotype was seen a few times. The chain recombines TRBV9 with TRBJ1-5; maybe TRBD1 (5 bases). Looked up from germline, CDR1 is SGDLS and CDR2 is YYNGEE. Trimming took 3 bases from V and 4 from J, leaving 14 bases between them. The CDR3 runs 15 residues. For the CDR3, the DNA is TGTGCCAGCAGCGCCCCGGGGGGGGTAAATCAGCCCCAGCATTTT. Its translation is CASSAPGGVNQPQHF.

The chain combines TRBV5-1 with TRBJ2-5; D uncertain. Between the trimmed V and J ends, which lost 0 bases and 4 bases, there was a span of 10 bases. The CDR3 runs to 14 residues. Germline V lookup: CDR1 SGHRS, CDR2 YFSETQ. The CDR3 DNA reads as TGCGCCAGCAGCTTGGCCCAGAAAGGAGAGACCCAGTACTTC. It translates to CASSLAQKGETQYF.

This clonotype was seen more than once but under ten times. The CDR3 here is CAISVRDGTDTQYF. As DNA, the CDR3 is TGTGCCATCAGTGTGAGGGATGGCACAGATACGCAGTATTTT. The chain has TRBV10-3 and TRBJ2-3; D might be TRBD2 (5 bases). CDR3 length equals 14 residues. The germline V and J ends were trimmed by 4 bases and 1 base, with 9 bases remaining between them. The germline V gene has CDR1 ENHRY and CDR2 SYGVKD.

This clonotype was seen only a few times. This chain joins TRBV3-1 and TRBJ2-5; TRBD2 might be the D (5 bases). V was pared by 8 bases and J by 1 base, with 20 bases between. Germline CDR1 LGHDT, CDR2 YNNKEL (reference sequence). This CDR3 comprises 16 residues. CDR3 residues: CASGLRGSGRQETQYF. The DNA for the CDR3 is TGTGCCAGCGGCCTCCGAGGGAGCGGTCGCCAAGAGACCCAGTACTTC.

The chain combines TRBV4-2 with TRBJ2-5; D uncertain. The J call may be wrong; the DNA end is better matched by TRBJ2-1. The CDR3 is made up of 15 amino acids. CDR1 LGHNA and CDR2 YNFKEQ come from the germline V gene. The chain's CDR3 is CASSQPRAGYNEQFF. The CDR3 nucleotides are TGTGCCAGCAGCCAACCCCGAGCAGGCTACAATGAGCAGTTCTTC.

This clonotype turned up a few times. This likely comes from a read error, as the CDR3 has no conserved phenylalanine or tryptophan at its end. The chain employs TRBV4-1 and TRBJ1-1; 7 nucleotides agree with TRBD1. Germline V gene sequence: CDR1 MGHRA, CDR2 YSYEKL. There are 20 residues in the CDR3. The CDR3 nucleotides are TGCGCCAGCACTGGCCTATACGGGACAGCAAACTCCTACATGAACACTGAGGCTTTCCTT. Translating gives CASTGLYGTANSYMNTEAFL.

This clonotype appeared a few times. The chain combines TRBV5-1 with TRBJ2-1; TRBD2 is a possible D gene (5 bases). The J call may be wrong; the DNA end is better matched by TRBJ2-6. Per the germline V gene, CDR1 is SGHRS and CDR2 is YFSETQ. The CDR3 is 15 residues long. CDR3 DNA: TGCGCCAGCAGCTTGGAGGGAAACGGGACCAACGTCCTGACTTTC. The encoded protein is CASSLEGNGTNVLTF.

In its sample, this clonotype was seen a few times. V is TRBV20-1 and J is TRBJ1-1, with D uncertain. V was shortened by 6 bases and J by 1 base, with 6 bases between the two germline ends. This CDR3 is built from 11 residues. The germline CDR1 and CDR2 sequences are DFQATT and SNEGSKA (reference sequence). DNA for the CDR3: TGCAGTGCGGTCACGAACACTGAAGCTTTCTTT. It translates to CSAVTNTEAFF.

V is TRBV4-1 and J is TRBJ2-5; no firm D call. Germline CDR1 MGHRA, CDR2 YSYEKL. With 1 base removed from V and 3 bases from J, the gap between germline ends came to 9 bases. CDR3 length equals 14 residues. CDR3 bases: TGCGCCAGCAGCCAAGGAGGCGAGAAAGAGACCCAGTACTTC. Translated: CASSQGGEKETQYF.

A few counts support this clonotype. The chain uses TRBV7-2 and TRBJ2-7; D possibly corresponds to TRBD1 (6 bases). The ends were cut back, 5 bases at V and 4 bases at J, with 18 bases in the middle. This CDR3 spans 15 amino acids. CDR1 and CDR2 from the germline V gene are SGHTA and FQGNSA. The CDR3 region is CASSTYPDSEYEQYF. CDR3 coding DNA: TGTGCCAGCAGCACGTACCCGGACAGTGAGTACGAGCAGTACTTC.

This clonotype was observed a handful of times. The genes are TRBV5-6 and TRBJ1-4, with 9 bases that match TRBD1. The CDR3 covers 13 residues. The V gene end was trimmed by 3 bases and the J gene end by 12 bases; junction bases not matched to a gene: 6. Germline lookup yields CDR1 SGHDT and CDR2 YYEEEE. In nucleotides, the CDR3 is TGTGCCAGCAGCTCGGACAGGGGAAGCGAACTGTTTTTT. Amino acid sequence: CASSSDRGSELFF. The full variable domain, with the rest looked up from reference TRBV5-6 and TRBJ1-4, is DAGVTQSPTHLIKTRGQQVTLRCSPKSGHDTVSWYQQALGQGPQFIFQYYEEEERQRGNFPDRFSGHQFPNYSSELNVNALLLGDSALYLCASSSDRGSELFFGSGTQLSVL.

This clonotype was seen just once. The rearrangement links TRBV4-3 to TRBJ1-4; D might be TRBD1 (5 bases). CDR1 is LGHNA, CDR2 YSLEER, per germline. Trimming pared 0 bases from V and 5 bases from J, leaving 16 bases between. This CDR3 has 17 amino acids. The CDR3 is CASSQEFTQARNEKLFF. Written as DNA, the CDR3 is TGCGCCAGCAGCCAAGAATTTACACAGGCGCGGAATGAAAAACTGTTTTTT.

CDR3 sequence: CASSVREHGTQYF. The CDR3 region has the DNA TGTGCCAGCAGCGTAAGGGAGCATGGGACCCAGTACTTC. The chain carries TRBV9 and TRBJ2-5; TRBD2 might be the D (5 bases). Germline CDR1 and CDR2: SGDLS and YYNGEE. The V and J ends lost 1 base and 7 bases respectively, with 11 bases between them. The CDR3 totals 13 residues.

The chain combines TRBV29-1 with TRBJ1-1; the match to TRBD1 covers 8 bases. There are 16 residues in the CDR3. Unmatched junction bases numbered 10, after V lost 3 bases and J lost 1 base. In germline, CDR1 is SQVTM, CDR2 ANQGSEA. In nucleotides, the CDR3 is TGCAGCGTTGACCAGGGGGCGAGTAAGGGGAACACTGAAGCTTTCTTT. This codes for CSVDQGASKGNTEAFF.

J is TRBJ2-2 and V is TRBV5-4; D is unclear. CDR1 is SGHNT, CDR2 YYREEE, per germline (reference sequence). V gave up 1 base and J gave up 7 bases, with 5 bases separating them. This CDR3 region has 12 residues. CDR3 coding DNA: TGTGCCAGCAGCTTGCCGGACGGGGAGCTGTTTTTT. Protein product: CASSLPDGELFF.

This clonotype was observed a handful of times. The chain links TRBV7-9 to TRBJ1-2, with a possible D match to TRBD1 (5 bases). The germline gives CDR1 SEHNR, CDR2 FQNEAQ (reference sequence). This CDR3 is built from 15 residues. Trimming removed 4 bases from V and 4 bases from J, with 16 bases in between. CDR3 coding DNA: TGTGCCAGCAGCTCTATGCAGGGCGAGAGCTATGGCTACACCTTC. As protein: CASSSMQGESYGYTF.

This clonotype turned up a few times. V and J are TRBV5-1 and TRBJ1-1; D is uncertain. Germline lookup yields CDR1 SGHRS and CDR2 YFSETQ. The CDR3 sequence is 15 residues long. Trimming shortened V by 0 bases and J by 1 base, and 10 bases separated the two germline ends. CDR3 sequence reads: CASSLATVKNTEAFF. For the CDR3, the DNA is TGCGCCAGCAGCTTGGCGACGGTTAAGAACACTGAAGCTTTCTTT.

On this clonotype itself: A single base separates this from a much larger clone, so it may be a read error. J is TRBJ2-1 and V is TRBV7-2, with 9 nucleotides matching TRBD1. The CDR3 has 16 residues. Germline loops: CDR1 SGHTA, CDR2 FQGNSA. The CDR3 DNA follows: TGTGCCAGCAGCCCCCAGGACAGGGGTTCCTACAATGAGCAGCTCTTC. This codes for CASSPQDRGSYNEQLF.